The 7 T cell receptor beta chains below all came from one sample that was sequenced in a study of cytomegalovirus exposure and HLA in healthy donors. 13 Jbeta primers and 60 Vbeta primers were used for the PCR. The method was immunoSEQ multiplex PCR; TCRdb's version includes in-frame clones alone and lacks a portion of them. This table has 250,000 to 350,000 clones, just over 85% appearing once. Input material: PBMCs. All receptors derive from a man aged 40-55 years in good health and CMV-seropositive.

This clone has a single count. As DNA, the CDR3 is TGTGCCAGCAGTCCTTACTACAGGGATGATACCTACGAGCAGTACTTC. Translation gives CASSPYYRDDTYEQYF. The rearrangement joins TRBV28 to TRBJ2-7; tentatively, D is TRBD1 (6 bases). The CDR3 is made up of 16 amino acids. Looked up from germline, CDR1 is MDHEN and CDR2 is SYDVKM. V dropped 5 bases and J dropped 2 bases, with 19 bases sitting between them.

The CDR3 bases are TGTGCCTGGACTCCAGGGGGCTCCTACAATGAGCAGTTCTTC. Translating it yields CAWTPGGSYNEQFF. The V and J genes are TRBV30 and TRBJ2-1; the match to TRBD1 covers 7 bases. Germline trimming cut 4 bases from V and 0 bases from J; bases unmatched to any gene: 3. CDR1 GTSNPN and CDR2 SVGIG come from the germline V gene (reference sequence). The CDR3 consists of 14 residues. The variable domain in full, completed from reference TRBV30 and TRBJ2-1, reads SQTIHQWPATLVQPVGSPLSLECTVEGTSNPNLYWYRQAAGRGLQLLFYSVGIGQISSEVPQNLSASRPQDRQFILSSKKLLLSDSGFYLCAWTPGGSYNEQFFGPGTRLTVL.

For the CDR3, the DNA is TGTGCCAGTAGTACAGGTAGCAATCAGCCCCAGCATTTT. Translated, it gives CASSTGSNQPQHF. This chain uses TRBV19 with TRBJ1-5; D gene uncertain. Trimming shortened V by 4 bases and J by 0 bases, and 4 bases separated the two germline ends. CDR1 is LNHDA, CDR2 SQIVND, per germline (reference sequence). The CDR3 loop spans 13 amino acids.

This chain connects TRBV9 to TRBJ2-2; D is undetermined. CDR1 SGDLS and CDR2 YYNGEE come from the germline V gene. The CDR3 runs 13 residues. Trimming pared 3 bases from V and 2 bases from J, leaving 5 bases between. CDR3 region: CASSDLNTGELFF. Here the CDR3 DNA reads TGTGCCAGCAGCGATCTAAACACCGGGGAGCTGTTTTTT.

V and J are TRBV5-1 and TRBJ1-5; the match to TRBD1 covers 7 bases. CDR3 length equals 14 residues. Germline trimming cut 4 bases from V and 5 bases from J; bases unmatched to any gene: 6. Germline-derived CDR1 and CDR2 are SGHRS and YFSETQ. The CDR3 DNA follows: TGCGCCAGCAGCCTTAGACAGGGAGATCAGCCCCAGCATTTT. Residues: CASSLRQGDQPQHF.

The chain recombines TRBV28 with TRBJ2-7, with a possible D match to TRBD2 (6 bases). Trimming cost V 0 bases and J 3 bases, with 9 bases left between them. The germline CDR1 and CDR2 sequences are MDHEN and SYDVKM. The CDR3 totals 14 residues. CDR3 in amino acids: CASSLWQGGYEQYF. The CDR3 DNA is TGTGCCAGCAGTTTATGGCAGGGAGGCTACGAGCAGTACTTC. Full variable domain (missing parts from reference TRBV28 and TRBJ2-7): DVKVTQSSRYLVKRTGEKVFLECVQDMDHENMFWYRQDPGLGLRLIYFSYDVKMKEKGDIPEGYSVSREKKERFSLILESASTNQTSMYLCASSLWQGGYEQYFGPGTRLTVT.

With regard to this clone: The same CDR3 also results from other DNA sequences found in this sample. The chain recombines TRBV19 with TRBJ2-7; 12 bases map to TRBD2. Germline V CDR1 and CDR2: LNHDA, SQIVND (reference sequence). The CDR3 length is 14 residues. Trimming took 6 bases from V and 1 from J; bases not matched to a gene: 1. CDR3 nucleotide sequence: TGTGCCAGTAGGACTAGCGGGGGATCCTACGAGCAGTACTTC. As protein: CASRTSGGSYEQYF. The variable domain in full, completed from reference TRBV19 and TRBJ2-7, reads DGGITQSPKYLFRKEGQNVTLSCEQNLNHDAMYWYRQDPGQGLRLIYYSQIVNDFQKGDIAEGYSVSREKKESFPLTVTSAQKNPTAFYLCASRTSGGSYEQYFGPGTRLTVT.